This T cell receptor (beta chain) was found in a study of blood T cells in healthy people across ages (dated by TCRdb to between 2015 and 2017). Regarding the study in general: In model experiments, template switching captured about one uniquely barcoded TCR beta cDNA molecule for every two T cells. Four age groups were formed from the donors: young (average approximately 16 years), middle-aged (around 41), aged (62) and long-lived (about 75). To avoid experimental bias, donors of different ages were distributed randomly across sequencing lanes. Using deep sequencing normalized with unique cDNA molecular identifiers, the study measured how TCR beta repertoire diversity changes with age. The study analyzed two additional independent replicas of 1 million unique cDNA reads from the same blood draw for two donors, one aged 18 to 30 and one aged 80 or older. General study outcomes and caveats: Estimates of total diversity from one million sequenced T cells were regarded as lower bounds and underestimates. Because the CMV infection status of the donors was unknown, age-related changes in expanded clonotypes may potentially have been confounded. Conclusive comparison of naive and antigen-experienced compartments was prevented by the profiling of bulk unsorted PBMCs. Compared with the aged group, the long-lived group had more naive CD4+ T cells, fewer expanded clones and increased TCR diversity, suggesting age selection. As age increased, observed TCR beta diversity per million T cells dropped in a roughly linear way, and a significant reduction was already evident by age around 41. The percentage of naive T cells measured by flow cytometry correlated strongly with observed TCR beta diversity.

Preparation of the library involved 5' RACE. Instrument used: Illumina HiSeq 2500. The second PCR ran for about 7 to 11 cycles and used a J-beta primer mix along with a sample-barcoded 5' primer. A template-switch 5' adaptor carrying 12 random nucleotides introduced a unique molecular identifier onto each TCR beta cDNA molecule. Each sample yielded at least 2.5 million CDR3-containing paired-end reads. All of the RNA was converted into first-strand cDNA using the Mint cDNA synthesis kit, with a TRBC-specific oligonucleotide serving as the primer. Following uracil-DNA glycosylase treatment, a first 18-cycle PCR with universal primers M1SS and BC2_uni_R was performed on all cDNA. Per the authors' processing: For normalization, 1 million high-quality reads were randomly selected from each sample, with every read carrying a distinct molecular identifier. Instead of being binned into consensus sequences, reads that shared molecular identifiers were thrown out. MiTCR, run with a Q25 quality threshold and the strictest error-elimination algorithm, handled CDR3 identification, clonotype clustering and error correction. A nonparametric unseen species model using Euler transformation provided a lower-bound estimate of total TCR beta diversity. The public sequencing data were trimmed at Q25 with fastp and processed into clonotypes with MiXCR by TCRdb, which kept only in-frame beta chains. Records with the same CDR3 protein are collapsed into one entry carrying the most frequent genes and DNA. For this entry, the V and J calls and clone size follow TCRdb and not the study's own pipeline. This sample lists 1.5 million or so distinct CDR3 sequences; around 39% were detected once. The ten biggest clones cover 7.9% of the sample.

Systemically healthy Caucasian individuals from Russia, 39 in total and aged about 6 to 100 years, were included as donors. Each donor gave about 9.7 milliliters of peripheral blood, drawn into EDTA-treated Vacutainer tubes. Ficoll-Paque density-gradient centrifugation was used to isolate PBMCs, with at least 7 million obtained per sample. Trizol reagent was used to extract total RNA from PBMCs, with at least 5.5 micrograms per sample. For every donor, an aliquot of PBMCs went through flow cytometry to measure the percentages of naive CD45RAhigh/CD27high T cells. Ten or more counts support this clonotype. Its antigen is still unknown. Base quality data are lacking; no much larger clone is found one base away. The CDR3 runs 14 residues from the cysteine to the phenylalanine. Kept here is only the CDR3 DNA, which spans 42 bases and is read in frame from base 1. Trimming removed 3 bases from V and 2 bases from J, leaving 11 bases between the germline ends. CDR1 MDHEN and CDR2 SYDVKM are derived from the germline V gene.

The rearrangement combines TRBV28 with TRBJ2-7; the D gene assignment is perhaps TRBD1 or TRBD2, with each matching 5 bases. This receptor was obtained from a woman aged 18-29 years in good health. The sequenced material came from blood. The bases read TGTGCCAGCAGTTTTAGGGGACGCACCTACGAGCAGTACTTC. Its amino acids are CASSFRGRTYEQYF.